This TCR beta chain was obtained from a study of cytomegalovirus exposure and HLA in healthy donors. Findings of the study overall: While the bulk of TCR sequences proved rare, some public TCRs turned up in many donors.

TCRdb keeps only in-frame clones here, not all; method: immunoSEQ multiplex PCR. The sample has about 170,000 clones, approximately 96% seen once. Germline CDR1 reads LGHNA; CDR2 reads YSLEER. Trimming removed 0 bases at V and 2 bases at J, with 13 bases between. This CDR3 has 16 residues. Notes on this clone: The antigen is not known.

The TCR originated in a woman aged 18-29 years in good health and CMV-seronegative. The V call is TRBV4-3, the J call TRBJ1-2; D is ambiguous. Sequences were obtained from PBMCs. CDR3 bases: TGCGCCAGCAGCCAAGACGAAGGGAGATCAAACTATGGCTACACCTTC. This sequence encodes CASSQDEGRSNYGYTF.